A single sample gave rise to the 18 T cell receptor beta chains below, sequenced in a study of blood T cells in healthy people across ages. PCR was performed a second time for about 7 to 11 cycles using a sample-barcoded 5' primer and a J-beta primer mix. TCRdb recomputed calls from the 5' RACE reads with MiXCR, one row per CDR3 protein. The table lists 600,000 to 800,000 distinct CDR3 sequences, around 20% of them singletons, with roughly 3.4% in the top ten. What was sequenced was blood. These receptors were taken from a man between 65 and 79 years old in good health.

The CDR3 loop reads CASSLALAGVARTGELFF. DNA of the CDR3: TGTGCCAGCAGTTTAGCCCTAGCGGGAGTGGCGAGGACCGGGGAGCTGTTTTTT. The chain recombines TRBV12-3 or TRBV12-4 with TRBJ2-2, with 10 positions matching TRBD2. V was pared by 0 bases and J by 5 bases, with 9 bases of the junction left unmatched. CDR3 length: 18 residues.

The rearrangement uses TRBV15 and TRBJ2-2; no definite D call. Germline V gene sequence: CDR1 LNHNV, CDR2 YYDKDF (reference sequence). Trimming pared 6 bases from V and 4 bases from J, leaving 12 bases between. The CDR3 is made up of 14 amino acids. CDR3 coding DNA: TGTGCCACCAGGGCATCACGGCTCACCGGGGAGCTGTTTTTT. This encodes CATRASRLTGELFF. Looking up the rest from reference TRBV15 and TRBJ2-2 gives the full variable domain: DAMVIQNPRYQVTQFGKPVTLSCSQTLNHNVMYWYQQKSSQAPKLLFHYYDKDFNNEADTPDNFQSRRPNTSFCFLDIRSPGLGDTAMYLCATRASRLTGELFFGEGSRLTVL.

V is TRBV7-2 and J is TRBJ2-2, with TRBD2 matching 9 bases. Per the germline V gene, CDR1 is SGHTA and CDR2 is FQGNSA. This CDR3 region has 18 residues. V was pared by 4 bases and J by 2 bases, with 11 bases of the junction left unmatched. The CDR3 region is CASSWLVLAGVNTGELFF. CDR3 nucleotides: TGTGCCAGCAGCTGGTTGGTGTTAGCGGGAGTTAACACCGGGGAGCTGTTTTTT.

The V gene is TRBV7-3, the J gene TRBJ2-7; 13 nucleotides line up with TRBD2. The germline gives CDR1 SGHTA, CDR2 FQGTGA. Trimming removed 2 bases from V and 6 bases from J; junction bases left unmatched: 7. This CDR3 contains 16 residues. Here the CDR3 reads CASSLEGTSGKREQYF. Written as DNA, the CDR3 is TGTGCCAGCAGCTTAGAGGGGACTAGCGGGAAGCGCGAGCAGTACTTC.

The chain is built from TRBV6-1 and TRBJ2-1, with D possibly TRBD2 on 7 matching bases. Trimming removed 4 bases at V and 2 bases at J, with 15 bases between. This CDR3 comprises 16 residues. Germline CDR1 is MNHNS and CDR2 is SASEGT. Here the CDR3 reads CASSGGEGGTYNEQFF. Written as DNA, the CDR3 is TGTGCCAGCAGTGGAGGGGAGGGGGGAACCTACAATGAGCAGTTCTTC.

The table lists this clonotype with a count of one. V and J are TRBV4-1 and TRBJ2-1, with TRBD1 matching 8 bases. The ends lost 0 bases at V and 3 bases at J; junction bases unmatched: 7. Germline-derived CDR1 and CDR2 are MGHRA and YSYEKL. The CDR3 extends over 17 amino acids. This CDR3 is CASSQERRQGNYNEQFF. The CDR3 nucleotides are TGCGCCAGCAGCCAAGAACGAAGACAGGGGAACTACAATGAGCAGTTCTTC.

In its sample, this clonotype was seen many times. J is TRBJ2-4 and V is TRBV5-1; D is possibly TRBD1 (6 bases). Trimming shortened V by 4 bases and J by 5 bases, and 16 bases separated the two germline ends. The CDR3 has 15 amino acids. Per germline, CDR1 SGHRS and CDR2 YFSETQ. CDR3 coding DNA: TGCGCCAGCAGCCAGGGGACCACCCTTGAAAACATTCAGTACTTC. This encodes CASSQGTTLENIQYF.

CDR3 in amino acids: CASSSGLDETQYF. The CDR3 nucleotides are TGTGCCAGCAGTTCCGGACTCGACGAGACCCAGTACTTC. The chain combines TRBV12-3 or TRBV12-4 with TRBJ2-1, with D perhaps matching TRBD2 (5 bases). The J call may be mistaken, given a closer DNA end match to TRBJ2-5. The CDR3 runs 13 residues.

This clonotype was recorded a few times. The CDR3 sequence is CASSLGTKGYTF. CDR3 DNA: TGTGCCAGCAGCCTTGGAACGAAGGGCTACACCTTC. The V call is TRBV5-6, the J call TRBJ1-2; D unresolved. V shed 4 bases and J shed 8 bases, with 12 bases lying between them. The CDR3 runs to 12 residues. Germline assignment: CDR1 SGHDT and CDR2 YYEEEE.

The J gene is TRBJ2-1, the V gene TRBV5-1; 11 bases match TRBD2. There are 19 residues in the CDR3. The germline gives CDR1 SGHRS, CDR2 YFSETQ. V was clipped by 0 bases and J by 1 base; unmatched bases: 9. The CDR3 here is CASSLETNSGRGSYNEQFF. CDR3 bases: TGCGCCAGCAGCTTGGAAACAAATAGCGGGAGGGGATCCTACAATGAGCAGTTCTTC.

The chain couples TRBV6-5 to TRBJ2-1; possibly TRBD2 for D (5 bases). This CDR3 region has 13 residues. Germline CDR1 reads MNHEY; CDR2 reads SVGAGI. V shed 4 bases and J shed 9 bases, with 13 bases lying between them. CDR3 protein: CASSSGETGEQFF. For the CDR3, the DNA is TGTGCCAGCAGTTCTGGGGAGACGGGTGAGCAGTTCTTC.

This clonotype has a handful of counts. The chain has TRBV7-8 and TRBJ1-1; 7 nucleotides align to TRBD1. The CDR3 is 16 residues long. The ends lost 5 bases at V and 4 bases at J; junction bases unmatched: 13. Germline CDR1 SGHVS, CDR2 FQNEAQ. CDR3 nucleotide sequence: TGTGCCAGCAGCCTAAGGGAAGGGGGCCGGGGCACTGAAGCTTTCTTT. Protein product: CASSLREGGRGTEAFF.

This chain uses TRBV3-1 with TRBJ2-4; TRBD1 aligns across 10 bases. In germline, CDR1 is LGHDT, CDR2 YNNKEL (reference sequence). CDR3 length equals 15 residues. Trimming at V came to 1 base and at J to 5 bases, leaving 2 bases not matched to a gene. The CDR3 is CASSQGTGGQNIQYF. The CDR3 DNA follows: TGTGCCAGCAGCCAAGGGACAGGGGGGCAAAACATTCAGTACTTC.

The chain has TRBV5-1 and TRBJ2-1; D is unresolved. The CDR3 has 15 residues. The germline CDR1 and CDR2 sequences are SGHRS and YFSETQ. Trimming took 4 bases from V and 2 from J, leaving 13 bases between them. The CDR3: CASSPNGEAYNEQFF. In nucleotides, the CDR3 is TGCGCCAGCAGCCCAAATGGAGAGGCCTACAATGAGCAGTTCTTC.

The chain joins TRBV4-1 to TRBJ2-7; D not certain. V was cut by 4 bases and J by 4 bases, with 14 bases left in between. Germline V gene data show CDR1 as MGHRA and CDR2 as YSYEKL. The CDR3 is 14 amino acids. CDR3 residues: CASSRTLEGYEQYF. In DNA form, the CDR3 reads TGCGCCAGCAGCCGGACCCTTGAAGGGTACGAGCAGTACTTC.

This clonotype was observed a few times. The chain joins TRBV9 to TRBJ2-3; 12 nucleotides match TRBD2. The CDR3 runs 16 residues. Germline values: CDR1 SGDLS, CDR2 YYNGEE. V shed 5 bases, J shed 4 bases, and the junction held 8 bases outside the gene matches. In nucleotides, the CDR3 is TGTGCCAGCAGTCGGACTAGCGGGAACCAGCCAGATACGCAGTATTTT. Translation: CASSRTSGNQPDTQYF.

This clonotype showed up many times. CDR3 region: CASSFLTGAETQYF. The CDR3 region has the DNA TGTGCCAGCAGCTTCCTGACAGGGGCAGAGACCCAGTACTTC. The chain carries TRBV7-9 and TRBJ2-5; TRBD1 matches at 8 bases. V lost 3 bases, J lost 4 bases, and 4 bases stayed unmatched. CDR1 SEHNR and CDR2 FQNEAQ come from the germline V gene (reference sequence). The CDR3 spans 14 residues.

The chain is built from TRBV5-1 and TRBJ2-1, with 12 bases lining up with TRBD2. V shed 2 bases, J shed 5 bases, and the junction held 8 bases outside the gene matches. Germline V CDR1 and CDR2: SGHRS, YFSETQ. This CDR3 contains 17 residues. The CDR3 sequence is CASSFFGLAGTDNEQFF. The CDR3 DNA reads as TGCGCCAGCAGCTTCTTCGGACTAGCGGGAACAGACAATGAGCAGTTCTTC.